This T cell receptor beta chain was identified during a study of beta chain features in type 1 diabetes. Study conclusions and caveats: Insertions were fewer and deletions more numerous at VDJ junctions in type 1 diabetes patients.

It was one heparinised blood draw, averaging roughly 100 mL, that each donor gave. The sequenced template was cDNA made from the entire isolated RNA. Here immunoSEQ multiplex PCR was the method, and the copy in TCRdb shows in-frame clones only, minus some. The sample contains about 220,000 clones, roughly 11% of which appear only once. For this clone: Its specificity is not known.

The CDR3 runs to 15 residues. Per germline, CDR1 GTSNPN and CDR2 SVGIG (reference sequence). The junction had 2 bases not matched to a gene; V was cut back by 1 base and J by 5 bases. This TCR came from a man younger than 35 in good health. The chain is built from TRBV30 and TRBJ2-4, with 13 bases that match TRBD2. Material for sequencing was central memory CD4+ T cells from blood. This CDR3 reads CAWSEGLAGENIQYF. In DNA, the CDR3 is TGTGCCTGGAGTGAAGGACTAGCGGGAGAAAACATTCAGTACTTC.